The rows below give T cell receptor beta chains drawn from one sample of a study of blood T cell repertoires in COVID-19. The data were produced by immunoSEQ multiplex PCR, yet TCRdb's version contains in-frame clones alone and is incomplete. Among 200,000 or so clones listed, approximately 91% were seen once. What was sequenced was peripheral blood. These receptors were collected from a woman aged 55-70 years with acute or convalescent COVID-19. The CDR3 runs from the conserved cysteine through the conserved F or W. Fields, in order: V gene, CDR3 length, J gene, D gene, clone size, CDR3 DNA, CDR3 protein. The D gene is left open where the match is weak. Part of the rows lack a size; the others show once, few, many or a class for expanded clones.

V: TRBV19
length: 14
J: TRBJ2-2
D: .
size: once
DNA: TGTGCCAGTAGTTCCCCCAGGGGCACCGGGGAGCTGTTTTTT
CDR3: CASSSPRGTGELFF

V: TRBV18
length: 16
J: TRBJ2-3
D: TRBD1
size: .
DNA: TGTGCCAGCTCGCTCCAGGGGGTGTCGGTCACAGATACGCAGTATTTT
CDR3: CASSLQGVSVTDTQYF

V: TRBV19
length: 13
J: TRBJ2-2
D: .
size: .
DNA: TGTGCCAGTAGTAAACAGGCCACCGGGGAGCTGTTTTTT
CDR3: CASSKQATGELFF

V: TRBV2
length: 13
J: TRBJ1-6
D: .
size: once
DNA: TGTGCCTCAGCGGGCAATTTGGACTCACCCCTCCACTTT
CDR3: CASAGNLDSPLHF

V: TRBV28
length: 12
J: TRBJ1-2
D: .
size: .
DNA: TGTGCCAGCGGTACGGAGATTTATGGCTACACCTTC
CDR3: CASGTEIYGYTF

V: TRBV25-1
length: 15
J: TRBJ1-4
D: TRBD1
size: once
DNA: TGTGCCAGCAGTGACCCGGACAGGGGTGGTGAAAAACTGTTTTTT
CDR3: CASSDPDRGGEKLFF

V: TRBV24-1
length: 16
J: TRBJ1-2
D: TRBD1
size: .
DNA: TGTGCCACCGCCGGGACAGGGGGGAAAAGGGTTTATGGCTACACCTTC
CDR3: CATAGTGGKRVYGYTF

V: TRBV28
length: 14
J: TRBJ1-1
D: .
size: .
DNA: TGTGCCAGCAGTTACAGGCCCTGGGGTACTGAAGCTTTCTTT
CDR3: CASSYRPWGTEAFF

V: TRBV15
length: 16
J: TRBJ1-2
D: .
size: .
DNA: TGTGCCACCAGCAGAGATCAATCCCGACTGAACTATGGCTACACCTTC
CDR3: CATSRDQSRLNYGYTF

V: TRBV7-2
length: 13
J: TRBJ1-2
D: TRBD1
size: .
DNA: TGTGCCAGCAGCCCCGACAGGGGTGTGGGCTACACCTTC
CDR3: CASSPDRGVGYTF

V: TRBV3-1/TRBV3-2
length: 14
J: TRBJ2-5
D: .
size: .
DNA: TGTGCCAGCAGCCAATGGCACAGCCGGGAGACCCAGTACTTC
CDR3: CASSQWHSRETQYF

V: TRBV7-3
length: 14
J: TRBJ2-3
D: .
size: .
DNA: TGTGCCAGCAGCTTAGGTCTAGCCACAGATACGCAGTATTTT
CDR3: CASSLGLATDTQYF

V: TRBV30
length: 17
J: TRBJ2-7
D: TRBD1
size: .
DNA: TGTGCCTGGAGCGAACAGTCCCCGGGACAGGGTCCCTACGAGCAGTACTTC
CDR3: CAWSEQSPGQGPYEQYF

V: TRBV12-2
length: 18
J: TRBJ1-1
D: .
size: .
DNA: TGTGCAAGTCGCTTAGGGCGGAATTGGGACAGGGTCGAGGGTGAAGCTTTCTTT
CDR3: CASRLGRNWDRVEGEAFF

V: TRBV18
length: 13
J: TRBJ1-2
D: .
size: once
DNA: TGTGCCAGCTCACCACCTCTGGGGCATGGCTACACCTTC
CDR3: CASSPPLGHGYTF

V: TRBV11-2
length: 13
J: TRBJ2-5
D: TRBD1
size: .
DNA: TGTGCCAGCAGCTCAGACAGGGGAGAGACCCAGTACTTC
CDR3: CASSSDRGETQYF

V: TRBV28
length: 11
J: TRBJ2-5
D: TRBD2
size: .
DNA: TGTGCCAGCGGAGCGGGGGGGACCCAGTACTTC
CDR3: CASGAGGTQYF

V: TRBV14
length: 18
J: TRBJ2-2
D: .
size: .
DNA: TGTGCCAGCAGCCAAGGACTCGTAACAGGGATTAACACCGGGGAGCTGTTTTTT
CDR3: CASSQGLVTGINTGELFF

V: TRBV2
length: 15
J: TRBJ1-5
D: .
size: .
DNA: TGTGCCAGCAGTGAACTGGGGCTACAAAATCAGCCCCAGCATTTT
CDR3: CASSELGLQNQPQHF

V: TRBV5-1
length: 15
J: TRBJ1-3
D: .
size: .
DNA: TGCGCCAGCAGCTTAGAAGGACTTGGTGGAAACACCATATATTTT
CDR3: CASSLEGLGGNTIYF

V: TRBV6-6
length: 16
J: TRBJ1-3
D: .
size: .
DNA: TGTGCCAGCAGTTACACAGGAGCCACCTCTGGAAACACCATATATTTT
CDR3: CASSYTGATSGNTIYF

V: TRBV5-5
length: 16
J: TRBJ1-1
D: .
size: .
DNA: TGTGCCAGCAGCTCGTTGGTCTCGGGAAGATTCGCCGAAGCTTTCTTT
CDR3: CASSSLVSGRFAEAFF

V: TRBV28
length: 14
J: TRBJ1-1
D: .
size: few
DNA: TGTGCCAGCAGGCAGACAGGCCCGAACACTGAAGCTTTCTTT
CDR3: CASRQTGPNTEAFF

V: TRBV24-1
length: 16
J: TRBJ1-2
D: TRBD1
size: .
DNA: TGTGCCACCAGTGAGCCCGGACAGGCCCCAGGTCGTGGCTACACCTTC
CDR3: CATSEPGQAPGRGYTF

V: TRBV11-2
length: 16
J: TRBJ2-5
D: TRBD1
size: .
DNA: TGTGCCAGCAGCATCCCGGGACAGGGGGCTCGCGAGACCCAGTACTTC
CDR3: CASSIPGQGARETQYF

V: TRBV7-2
length: 14
J: TRBJ1-1
D: .
size: few
DNA: TGTGCCAGCAGCCCGCACTCTGCGAACACTGAAGCTTTCTTT
CDR3: CASSPHSANTEAFF

V: TRBV28
length: 15
J: TRBJ2-1
D: TRBD2
size: .
DNA: TGTGCCAGCTGGCCTAGCGGGAGTCGGAACAATGAGCAGTTCTTC
CDR3: CASWPSGSRNNEQFF

V: TRBV7-2
length: 13
J: TRBJ2-5
D: TRBD1
size: .
DNA: TGTGCCAGCAGCATCGACAGGGGGAAGACCCAGTACTTC
CDR3: CASSIDRGKTQYF

V: TRBV5-1
length: 13
J: TRBJ2-5
D: TRBD2
size: .
DNA: TGCGCCAGCAGCTTTAGCGGGCAAGAGACCCAGTACTTC
CDR3: CASSFSGQETQYF

V: TRBV6-2/TRBV6-3
length: 13
J: TRBJ1-2
D: .
size: .
DNA: TGTGCCAGCAGTTACTCGGCCGGGTCCGGCTACACCTTC
CDR3: CASSYSAGSGYTF

V: TRBV6-4
length: 15
J: TRBJ2-2
D: .
size: .
DNA: TGTGCCAGCAGGGAAGTGGCTAGCGCTCCCGGGGAGCTGTTTTTT
CDR3: CASREVASAPGELFF

V: TRBV6-6
length: 15
J: TRBJ2-1
D: .
size: .
DNA: TGTGCCAGCAGTTACTCGTCAGGGGGGTACAATGAGCAGTTCTTC
CDR3: CASSYSSGGYNEQFF

V: TRBV6-5
length: 14
J: TRBJ2-1
D: .
size: .
DNA: TGTGCCAGCAGTTACGGGGCAGGGACAAATGAGCAGTTCTTC
CDR3: CASSYGAGTNEQFF

V: TRBV3-1/TRBV3-2
length: 15
J: TRBJ2-7
D: TRBD2
size: once
DNA: TGTGCCAGCAGCCTCCGGACTAGCGGGACCTACGAGCAGTACTTC
CDR3: CASSLRTSGTYEQYF

V: TRBV6-2/TRBV6-3
length: 16
J: TRBJ2-5
D: .
size: .
DNA: TGTGCCAGCAGCCCCGGGGCTAGGGGGAGCGCTAAGACCCAGTACTTC
CDR3: CASSPGARGSAKTQYF

V: TRBV5-1
length: 14
J: TRBJ2-1
D: .
size: .
DNA: TGCGCCAGCTTCCCCGGGGAGTCCTACAATGAGCAGTTCTTC
CDR3: CASFPGESYNEQFF

V: TRBV6-5
length: 14
J: TRBJ1-1
D: .
size: few
DNA: TGTGCCAGCAGCACGACAGTCGCCAACACTGAAGCTTTCTTT
CDR3: CASSTTVANTEAFF

V: TRBV7-9
length: 16
J: TRBJ1-1
D: .
size: .
DNA: TGTGCCAGCAGCTCCCCTGTCGGGAGTTCCATCACTGAAGCTTTCTTT
CDR3: CASSSPVGSSITEAFF

V: TRBV19
length: 15
J: TRBJ1-1
D: .
size: .
DNA: TGTGCCAGTAGTCCCAGACAGAACATGAACACTGAAGCTTTCTTT
CDR3: CASSPRQNMNTEAFF

V: TRBV7-6
length: 16
J: TRBJ1-6
D: TRBD1
size: few
DNA: TGTGCCAGCAGCTTAGCGAATCCGGGACAGCATTCACCCCTCCACTTT
CDR3: CASSLANPGQHSPLHF

V: TRBV15
length: 14
J: TRBJ1-3
D: .
size: .
DNA: TGTGCCACCAGCAGAGCAGGCTCTGGAAACACCATATATTTT
CDR3: CATSRAGSGNTIYF

V: TRBV5-1
length: 14
J: TRBJ2-5
D: TRBD1
size: .
DNA: TGCGCCAGCAGCACGGGACAGGGTTTTGAGACCCAGTACTTC
CDR3: CASSTGQGFETQYF

V: TRBV5-1
length: 15
J: TRBJ2-3
D: .
size: .
DNA: TGCGCCAGCAGCAGTGGGGGGTGGGACCTGAGAAAGCAGTATTTT
CDR3: CASSSGGWDLRKQYF

V: TRBV28
length: 14
J: TRBJ2-5
D: .
size: once
DNA: TGTGCCAGCAGTCGAAAACAGTGGGAAGAGACCCAGTACTTC
CDR3: CASSRKQWEETQYF

V: TRBV3-1/TRBV3-2
length: 15
J: TRBJ2-1
D: .
size: .
DNA: TGTGCCAGCAGTCGAAGCGGTAGCTCCTACAATGAGCAGTTCTTC
CDR3: CASSRSGSSYNEQFF

V: TRBV3-1/TRBV3-2
length: 13
J: TRBJ1-2
D: .
size: .
DNA: TGTGCCAGCAGCCCAACACAGTACTATGGCTACACCTTC
CDR3: CASSPTQYYGYTF

V: TRBV10-2
length: 16
J: TRBJ2-5
D: .
size: .
DNA: TGCGCCAGCAGTCCCATGAGACAGAGTGCAGTGGAGACCCAGTACTTC
CDR3: CASSPMRQSAVETQYF